This TCR beta chain emerged from a study of blood T cell repertoires in COVID-19. The wider study: Samples came from the United States, Italy and Spain, spanning acute and convalescent COVID-19. The cDNA or gDNA used as material had been derived from T cells, B-cell-depleted T cells, or PBMCs.

In the authors' methods: Cell counts per sample came from amplifying reference gene primers. Using immunoSEQ multiplex PCR, the repertoire was profiled, and TCRdb retains in-frame clones only, with some absent. That table is the source of V, J and clone size, and D and trimming were worked out from the DNA. Of 200,000 to 250,000 clones in the sample, about 90% were seen once. Cohorts were based on clinical histories the participants reported. V was shortened by 1 base and J by 5 bases, with 9 bases between the two germline ends. The CDR3 loop spans 14 amino acids. Germline CDR1 is LNHDA and CDR2 is SQIVND (reference sequence).

V is TRBV19 and J is TRBJ1-5; D is possibly TRBD1 (5 bases). Sequencing used PBMCs or T cells enriched from blood (not recorded which). The sequence was collected from a woman in her 30s who had been exposed to COVID-19. Here the CDR3 reads CASSIVAGHQPQHF. CDR3 nucleotides: TGTGCCAGTAGTATAGTAGCAGGGCATCAGCCCCAGCATTTT.